The sequence of this T cell receptor beta chain was determined in a study of cytomegalovirus exposure and HLA in healthy donors. The PCR employed 60 Vbeta primers together with 13 Jbeta primers. The authors' processing: Later work found around 85 million unique TCR beta chains, with roughly 11 million shared. The method was immunoSEQ multiplex PCR; TCRdb's version includes in-frame clones alone and lacks a portion of them. V, J and clone size derive from that table, while D and trimming were established from the DNA sequence. The sample includes about 54,000 clones, 70% to 80% of them seen just once. Overall study findings and caveats: Investigators reported 150 to 200 TCR beta chains as tied to cytomegalovirus. Among CMV-associated TCR beta chains, most appeared HLA-restricted in a later analysis. Presence/absence analyses rested on an assumption that sequencing depth was roughly uniform across donors.

Of note for this clone: Its antigen is still unknown.

V lost 0 bases and J lost 1, with 4 bases in between. Germline V gene sequence: CDR1 GTSNPN, CDR2 SVGIG (reference sequence). CDR3 length equals 12 residues. This sequence joins TRBV30 and TRBJ2-7; D unclear. This clonotype was obtained from a female donor in good health and CMV-seronegative. The sequencing sample was made of PBMCs. The CDR3 reads CAWSVRSYEQYF. CDR3 in DNA: TGTGCCTGGAGTGTACGGTCCTACGAGCAGTACTTC.